The sequence of this T cell receptor (beta chain) was determined in a study of shared clonotypes between healthy human individuals. Background on the study: Donor composition was a couple of women and three men, aged 18 to 49. Used for every donor were three CD4 naive, three CD4 memory, two CD8 naive and one CD8 memory plate.

Note on this clone: Its target is not known.

The study's findings and limits: The sampled material consisted only of blood, and tissue repertoires are likely to differ.

Generated by immunoSEQ multiplex PCR, the TCRdb table keeps only in-frame clones and is missing some. The sample contains 950,000 to 1,100,000 clones, 65% to 80% of which appear only once. The CDR3 has 13 residues. Germline CDR1 SGHNT, CDR2 YYREEE (reference sequence). V was trimmed by 4 bases and J by 7 bases, leaving 14 bases between them. The V and J genes are TRBV5-4 and TRBJ1-2, with D uncertain. The receptor was derived from a man younger than 35 in good health. The sequencing sample was made of memory CD4+ T cells sorted from blood. Subset described: CD45RA-negative fraction. CDR3: CASSDKGWGGYTF. Here the CDR3 DNA reads TGTGCCAGCAGCGATAAGGGCTGGGGTGGCTACACCTTC.